The clone carrying this T cell receptor beta chain was seen only a few times. Its antigen is unknown. The germline gives CDR1 DFQATT, CDR2 SNEGSKA (reference sequence). CDR3 length: 12 residues. Trimming took 2 bases from V and 8 from J, leaving 9 bases between them. The data stem from a study of CD8 T cells in ankylosing spondylitis. General study points: What seemed typical of ankylosing spondylitis blood was a TCR beta motif built from about eight highly homologous variants. Those disease-linked clones were CD8+; they were also relatively rare in peripheral blood. Prior literature has documented some motif variants in synovial fluid and blood from reactive arthritis. Disease-linked clones reportedly showed significant enrichment in matched ankylosing spondylitis synovial fluid.

MiXCR was run by TCRdb on the 5' RACE reads, yielding one entry per CDR3 protein. The sample consists of roughly 35,000 distinct CDR3 sequences, 15% to 20% of them appearing once. This chain joins TRBV20-1 and TRBJ1-4, with D tentatively TRBD1 (6 bases). Sequencing was performed on blood. The source is a male donor with ankylosing spondylitis or in good health (not recorded which). Here the CDR3 reads CSARSDREKLFF. CDR3 nucleotide sequence: TGCAGTGCTAGATCCGACAGGGAAAAACTGTTTTTT.